This TCR beta chain was identified in a study of shared clonotypes between healthy human individuals. DNA at roughly 0.2 ug, tens of thousands of T cell genomes, went into sorted-subset replicate PCRs. The method was immunoSEQ multiplex PCR; TCRdb's version includes in-frame clones alone and lacks a portion of them. This sample has under 850,000 clones, with almost 95% found just once. The naive CD8 subset, CD45RO-negative cells positively selected for CCR7, excluded terminally differentiated effector memory CD45RA+ cells. Germline V gene lookup returns CDR1 LNHNV and CDR2 YYDKDF (reference sequence). The CDR3 length is 15 residues. V was cut by 5 bases and J by 5 bases, with 18 bases left in between.

This chain links TRBV15 with TRBJ2-5; the D gene is possibly TRBD2 (6 bases). The source material was naive CD8+ T cells sorted from blood. The sequence derives from a man younger than 45 in good health. The CDR3: CATSSPGLSVETQYF. In DNA form, the CDR3 reads TGTGCCACCAGCTCTCCGGGACTCTCAGTCGAGACCCAGTACTTC.